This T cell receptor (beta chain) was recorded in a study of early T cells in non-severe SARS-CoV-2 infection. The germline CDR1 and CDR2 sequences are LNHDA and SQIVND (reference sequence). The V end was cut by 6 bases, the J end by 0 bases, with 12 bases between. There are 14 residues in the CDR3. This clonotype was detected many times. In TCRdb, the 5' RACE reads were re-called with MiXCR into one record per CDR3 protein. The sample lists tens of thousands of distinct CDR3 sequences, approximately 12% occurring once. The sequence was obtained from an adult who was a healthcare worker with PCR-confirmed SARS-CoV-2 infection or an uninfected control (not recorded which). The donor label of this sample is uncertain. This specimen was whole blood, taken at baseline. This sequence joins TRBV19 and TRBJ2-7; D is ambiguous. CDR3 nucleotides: TGTGCCAGTAGCCCGGAATCCCTCTCCTACGAGCAGTACTTC. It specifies CASSPESLSYEQYF.